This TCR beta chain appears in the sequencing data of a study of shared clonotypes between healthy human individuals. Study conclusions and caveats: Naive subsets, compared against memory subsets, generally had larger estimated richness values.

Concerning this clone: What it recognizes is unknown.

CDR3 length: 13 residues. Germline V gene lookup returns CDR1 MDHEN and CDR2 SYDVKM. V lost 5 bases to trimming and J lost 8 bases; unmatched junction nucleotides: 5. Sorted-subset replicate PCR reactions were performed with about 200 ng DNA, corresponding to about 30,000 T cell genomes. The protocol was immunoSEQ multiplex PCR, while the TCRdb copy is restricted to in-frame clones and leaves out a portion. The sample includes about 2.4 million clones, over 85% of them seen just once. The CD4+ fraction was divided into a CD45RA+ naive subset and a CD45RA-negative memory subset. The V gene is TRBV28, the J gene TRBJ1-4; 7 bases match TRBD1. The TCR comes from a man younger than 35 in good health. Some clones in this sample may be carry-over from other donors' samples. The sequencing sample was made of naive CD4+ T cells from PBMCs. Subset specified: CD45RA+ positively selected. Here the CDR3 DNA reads TGTGCCAGCAGTCAGGGGGGTGTCGAAAAACTGTTTTTT. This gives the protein CASSQGGVEKLFF.